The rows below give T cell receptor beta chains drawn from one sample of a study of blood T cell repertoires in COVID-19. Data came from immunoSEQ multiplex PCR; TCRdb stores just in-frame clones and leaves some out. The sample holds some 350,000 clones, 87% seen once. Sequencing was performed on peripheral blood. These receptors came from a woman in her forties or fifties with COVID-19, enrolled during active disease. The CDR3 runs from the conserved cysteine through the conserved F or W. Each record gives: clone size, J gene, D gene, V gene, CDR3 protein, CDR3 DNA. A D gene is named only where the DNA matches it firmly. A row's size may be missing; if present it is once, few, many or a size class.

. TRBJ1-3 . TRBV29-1 CSVASGGAGNTIYF TGCAGCGTTGCATCCGGCGGGGCTGGAAACACCATATATTTT
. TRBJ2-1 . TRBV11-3 CASSFESGGSYNEQFF TGTGCCAGCAGCTTCGAATCTGGAGGATCCTACAATGAGCAGTTCTTC
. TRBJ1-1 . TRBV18 CASSPTQSGDTEAFF TGTGCCAGCTCACCAACCCAGTCCGGGGACACTGAAGCTTTCTTT
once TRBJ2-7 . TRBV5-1 CASSPSSSYEQYF TGCGCCAGCAGCCCTAGCTCTTCCTACGAGCAGTACTTC
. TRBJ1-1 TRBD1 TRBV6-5 CASTSGGLNTEAFF TGTGCCAGCACCTCAGGGGGGTTGAACACTGAAGCTTTCTTT
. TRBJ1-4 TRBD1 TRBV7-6 CASRQQGAGDREEKLFF TGTGCCAGCAGGCAACAGGGGGCTGGTGACAGGGAAGAAAAACTGTTTTTT
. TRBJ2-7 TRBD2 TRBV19 CASSMGPLRTSSDEQYF TGTGCCAGTAGTATGGGGCCGCTGAGGACTAGCAGCGACGAGCAGTACTTC
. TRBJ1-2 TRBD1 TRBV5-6 CASSLGYRDRLGYTF TGTGCCAGCAGCTTGGGTTACCGGGACAGGCTTGGCTACACCTTC
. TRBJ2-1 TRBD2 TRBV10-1 CASSGVAGVHCSSYNEQFF TGCGCCAGCAGTGGAGTAGCGGGGGTACACTGCTCTTCCTACAATGAGCAGTTCTTC
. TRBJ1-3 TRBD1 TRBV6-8 CASSDGGQGVRGNTIYF TGTGCCAGCAGTGATGGGGGACAGGGAGTTCGTGGAAACACCATATATTTT
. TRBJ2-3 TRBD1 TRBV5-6 CASSWGTGTDTQYF TGTGCCAGCAGCTGGGGGACAGGGACAGATACGCAGTATTTT
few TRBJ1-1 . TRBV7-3 CASSSLPNTEAFF TGTGCCAGCAGCTCACTGCCTAACACTGAAGCTTTCTTT
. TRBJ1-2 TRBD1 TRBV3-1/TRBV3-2 CASSPWGQGGGYTF TGTGCCAGCAGCCCCTGGGGGCAGGGGGGTGGCTACACCTTC
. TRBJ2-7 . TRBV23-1 CARKQQWKGLHEQYF TGCGCCAGAAAGCAGCAATGGAAGGGACTCCACGAGCAGTACTTC
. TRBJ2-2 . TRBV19 CASKRDDTGELFF TGTGCCAGTAAGAGGGATGACACCGGGGAGCTGTTTTTT
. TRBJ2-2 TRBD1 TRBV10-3 CAIRGVDRGLGGELFF TGTGCCATCCGCGGTGTGGACAGGGGGCTCGGCGGGGAGCTGTTTTTT
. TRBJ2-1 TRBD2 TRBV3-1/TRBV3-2 CASSQTSGRTNEQFF TGTGCCAGCAGCCAAACTAGCGGGAGGACCAATGAGCAGTTCTTC
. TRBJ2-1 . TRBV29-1 CSVVSPRYNEQFF TGCAGCGTTGTGTCCCCCAGATACAATGAGCAGTTCTTC
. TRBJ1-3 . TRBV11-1 CASSSTGTSGNTIYF TGTGCCAGCAGCTCTACAGGGACCTCTGGAAACACCATATATTTT
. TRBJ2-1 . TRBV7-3 CASSLGLAFYNEQFF TGTGCCAGCAGCTTAGGCCTAGCGTTCTACAATGAGCAGTTCTTC
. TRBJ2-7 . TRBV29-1 CSARLDSRSSYEQYF TGCAGCGCACGCTTGGACAGTCGAAGCTCCTACGAGCAGTACTTC
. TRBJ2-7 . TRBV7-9 CASSSRQSSYSYEQYF TGTGCCAGCAGCTCCCGACAGTCATCGTACTCCTACGAGCAGTACTTC
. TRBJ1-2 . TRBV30 CAWNPGYNYGYTF TGTGCCTGGAACCCAGGCTACAACTATGGCTACACCTTC
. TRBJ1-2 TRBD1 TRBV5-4 CASSFSLGGQGNYGYTF TGTGCCAGCAGCTTCTCCTTGGGGGGACAGGGGAACTATGGCTACACCTTC
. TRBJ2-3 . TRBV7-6 CASSFSTPPSTDTQYF TGTGCCAGCAGCTTCTCGACTCCACCTAGCACAGATACGCAGTATTTT
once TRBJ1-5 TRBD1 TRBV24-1 CATSDPGTGNQPQHF TGTGCCACCAGTGATCCTGGGACAGGGAATCAGCCCCAGCATTTT
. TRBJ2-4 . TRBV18 CASSKTTQGAKNIQYF TGTGCCAGCTCGAAAACCACGCAGGGAGCCAAAAACATTCAGTACTTC
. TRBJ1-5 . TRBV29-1 CSAVGQTAQHF TGCAGCGCCGTAGGGCAGACAGCCCAGCATTTT
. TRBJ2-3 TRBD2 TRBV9 CASSGHRLAGDTQYF TGTGCCAGCAGCGGCCATCGACTAGCGGGAGATACGCAGTATTTT
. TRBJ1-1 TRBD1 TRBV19 CASRGNRGIHTEAFF TGTGCCAGTAGGGGAAACAGGGGTATTCACACTGAAGCTTTCTTT
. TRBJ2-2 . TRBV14 CASSQGRGSNTGELFF TGTGCCAGCAGCCAAGGTCGCGGATCGAACACCGGGGAGCTGTTTTTT
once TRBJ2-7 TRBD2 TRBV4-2 CASSQAGLAGNYEQYF TGTGCCAGCAGCCAAGCCGGACTAGCGGGGAACTACGAGCAGTACTTC
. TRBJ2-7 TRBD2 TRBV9 CASSVAAGDYEQYF TGTGCCAGCAGCGTTGCCGCGGGGGACTACGAGCAGTACTTC
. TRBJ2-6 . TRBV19 CASSKIRGPGANVLTF TGTGCCAGTAGTAAAATCAGGGGACCAGGGGCCAACGTCCTGACTTTC
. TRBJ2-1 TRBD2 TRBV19 CASTRSGGGHYEQFF TGTGCCAGTACCCGCTCGGGAGGGGGGCACTATGAGCAGTTCTTC
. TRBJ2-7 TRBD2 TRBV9 CASSPSPLAVNNGYEQYF TGTGCCAGCAGCCCTAGCCCACTAGCGGTCAATAATGGCTACGAGCAGTACTTC
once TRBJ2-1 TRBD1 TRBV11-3 CASRVRQGAVYNEQFF TGTGCCAGCCGTGTGCGACAGGGGGCAGTCTACAATGAGCAGTTCTTC
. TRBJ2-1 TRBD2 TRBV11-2 CASSPGGKSSYNEQFF TGTGCCAGCAGTCCGGGAGGCAAAAGCTCCTACAATGAGCAGTTCTTC
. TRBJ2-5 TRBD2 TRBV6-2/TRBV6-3 CASSYIGSGRLGETQYF TGTGCCAGCAGTTACATCGGTAGCGGGAGGCTTGGGGAGACCCAGTACTTC
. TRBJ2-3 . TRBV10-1 CASSELQTTDTQYF TGCGCCAGCAGTGAATTACAGACCACAGATACGCAGTATTTT
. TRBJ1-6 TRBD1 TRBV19 CASTTQGNTSPLHF TGTGCCAGTACCACACAGGGGAACACTTCACCCCTCCACTTT
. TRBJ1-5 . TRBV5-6 CASSLGQLNSNQPQHF TGTGCCAGCAGCTTGGGACAGCTGAATAGCAATCAGCCCCAGCATTTT
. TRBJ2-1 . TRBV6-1 CASSERGSHPTTYNEQFF TGTGCCAGCAGTGAAAGAGGGAGCCACCCGACCACCTACAATGAGCAGTTCTTC
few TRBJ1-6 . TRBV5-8 CASSNRVKVEHSPLHF TGTGCCAGCAGCAACAGGGTTAAAGTAGAGCATTCACCCCTCCACTTT
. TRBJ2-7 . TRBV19 CASSSLELTYEQYF TGTGCCAGTAGTTCACTAGAACTCACCTACGAGCAGTACTTC
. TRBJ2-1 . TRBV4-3 CASSQEDGGSYNEQFF TGCGCCAGCAGCCAAGAGGACGGCGGGTCCTACAATGAGCAGTTCTTC